The table lists the clone carrying this T cell receptor (beta chain) with a few counts. Antigen unknown. This sample stems from a study of shared clonotypes between healthy human individuals. The study, taken as a whole, reports: Several donors held about 5% of naive CD4 clonotypes in common. The study found lower generation probabilities in non-shared clonotypes than in those shared by all four donors.

The length of the CDR3 is 16 residues. With V trimmed by 7 bases and J by 6 bases, 15 bases remained unmatched. Germline V lookup: CDR1 LNHDA, CDR2 SQIVND (reference sequence). Authors' processing steps: Owing to the provision of junction-only sequences devoid of quality scores by immunoSEQ, filtering differed. Only in-frame clones appear in the TCRdb table, and some are missing; sequencing was by immunoSEQ multiplex PCR. Clone size and V and J calls were adopted from that table, with D and trimming inferred from the DNA. The sample contains approximately 82,000 clones, 62% of which appear only once.

The sequence derives from a man aged 25-40 years in good health. The sequencing input was memory CD8+ T cells sorted from blood. Subset in this sample: CD45RO+ cells pooled with CCR7-negative TemRA cells. The V gene is TRBV19, the J gene TRBJ2-1; 7 nucleotides match TRBD2. The CDR3 nucleotides are TGTGCCAGTACCGAGGGAGGGCCTAGTGGTGCCAATGAGCAGTTCTTC. Translated, it gives CASTEGGPSGANEQFF. The whole variable domain, filled in from reference TRBV19 and TRBJ2-1, reads DGGITQSPKYLFRKEGQNVTLSCEQNLNHDAMYWYRQDPGQGLRLIYYSQIVNDFQKGDIAEGYSVSREKKESFPLTVTSAQKNPTAFYLCASTEGGPSGANEQFFGPGTRLTVL.